This record looks at one T cell receptor beta chain sequence and its context. Measured with immunoSEQ multiplex PCR; TCRdb has only the in-frame clones, and not every one. The sample lists 85,000 to 100,000 clones, about nine tenths occurring once. The trim removed 7 bases at V and 5 bases at J, leaving 4 bases unmatched. CDR3 size: 13 residues. From germline, CDR1 is SNHLY and CDR2 FYNNEI. The sample is drawn from a study of T cell responses to AZD1222 COVID-19 vaccine. Source: peripheral blood, taken 28 days after the second AZD1222 dose. The receptor was derived from an adult who received the AZD1222 COVID-19 vaccine. The chain uses TRBV2 and TRBJ2-5; 10 bases map to TRBD2. CDR3 loop: CASKAGGQETQYF. In DNA form, the CDR3 reads TGTGCCAGCAAAGCGGGAGGGCAGGAGACCCAGTACTTC.